This record concerns one T cell receptor (beta chain) sequence. This sample was included in a study of blood T cell repertoires in COVID-19. Study overall: Samples of COVID-19 (acute and convalescent) were obtained from the United States, Italy and Spain.

Clones were sequenced by immunoSEQ multiplex PCR, and TCRdb holds only the in-frame ones, with some missing. Of roughly 100,000 clones in the sample, approximately 82% were seen once. From germline, CDR1 is MNHEY and CDR2 SVGAGI. Trimming removed 8 bases at V and 7 bases at J, with 12 bases between. This CDR3 region has 12 residues. This clonotype was sampled from a woman of 80 years or more with acute or convalescent COVID-19. Sequenced input: peripheral blood. The rearrangement uses TRBV6-5 and TRBJ1-3; possible D gene TRBD1, 5 bases. As DNA, the CDR3 is TGTGCCAGCGGCGGGAAGGGGAACACCATATATTTT. As protein: CASGGKGNTIYF.